The present entry profiles one T cell receptor beta chain with its context. This entry is derived from a study of blood T cell repertoires in COVID-19. Assay: immunoSEQ multiplex PCR; the TCRdb copy retains only in-frame clones and omits some. The table includes around 160,000 clones, approximately 91% detected once. Specimen: peripheral blood. This sequence originates from a young man with acute or convalescent COVID-19.

CDR3 DNA sequence: TGTGCCAGCAGCTTGCTACAGGGGGCGTTTGAAAAACTGTTTTTT. Protein sequence: CASSLLQGAFEKLFF. The rearrangement uses TRBV7-6 and TRBJ1-4, with 9 bases aligning to TRBD1. Germline lookup yields CDR1 SGHVS and CDR2 FNYEAQ. This CDR3 has 15 residues. V shed 3 bases and J 7 bases; nucleotides not matched to a gene: 6.